This T cell receptor (beta chain) is drawn from a study of shared clonotypes between healthy human individuals. A CD45RA+ naive subset and a CD45RA-negative memory subset were split from CD4+ cells. As for this clone: No antigen is known for it.

Study-level results: Between a handful of donors, naive CD4 clonotypes were shared at a level of about 5%. Sampling was confined to blood; repertoires within tissues likely differ.

Every immunoSEQ plate was one replicate of a subset's evenly spread DNA. Produced via immunoSEQ multiplex PCR; TCRdb's table is partial and in-frame only. The sample has some 1,600,000 clones; 98% are singletons. This clonotype was sampled from a man aged 25-45 years in good health. The sequencing sample was made of naive CD4+ T cells sorted from blood. The subset here: CD45RA+ positively selected.

CDR3 amino acids: CASSLGIVSGGEKLFF. The CDR3 DNA sequence: TGTGCCAGCAGCTTAGGCATCGTTTCTGGGGGTGAAAAACTGTTTTTT. The V gene is TRBV11-2, the J gene TRBJ1-4, with D possibly being TRBD1 (5 bases). CDR1 is SGHAT and CDR2 is FQNNGV in the germline V gene. Trimming left V 1 base short and J 7 bases short, with 16 bases between. CDR3 length: 16 amino acids.